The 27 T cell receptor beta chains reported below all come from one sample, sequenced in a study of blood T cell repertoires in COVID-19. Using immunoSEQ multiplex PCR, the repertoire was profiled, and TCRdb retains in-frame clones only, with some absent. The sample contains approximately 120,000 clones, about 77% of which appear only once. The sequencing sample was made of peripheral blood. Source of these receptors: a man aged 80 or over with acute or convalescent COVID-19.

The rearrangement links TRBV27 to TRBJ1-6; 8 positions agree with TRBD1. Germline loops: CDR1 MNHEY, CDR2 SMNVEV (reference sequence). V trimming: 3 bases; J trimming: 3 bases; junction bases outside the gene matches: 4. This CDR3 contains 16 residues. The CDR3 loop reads CASSFSDRGYNSPLHF. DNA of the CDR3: TGTGCCAGCAGTTTCTCAGACAGGGGCTATAATTCACCCCTCCACTTT.

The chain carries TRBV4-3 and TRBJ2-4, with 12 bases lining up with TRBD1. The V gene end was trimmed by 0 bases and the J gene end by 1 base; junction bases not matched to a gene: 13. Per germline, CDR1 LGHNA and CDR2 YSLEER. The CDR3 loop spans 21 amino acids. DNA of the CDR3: TGCGCCAGCAGCCAAGATCTTGCAAGGGGACAGGGGGCATCGGCCAAAAACATTCAGTACTTC. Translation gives CASSQDLARGQGASAKNIQYF.

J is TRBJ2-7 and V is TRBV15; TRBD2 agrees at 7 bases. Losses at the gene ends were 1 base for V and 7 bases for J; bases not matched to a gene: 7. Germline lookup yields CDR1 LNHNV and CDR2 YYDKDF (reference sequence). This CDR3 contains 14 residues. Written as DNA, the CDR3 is TGTGCCACCAGCAGAGGTGGCCGGGAGGAGGAGCAGTACTTC. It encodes CATSRGGREEEQYF.

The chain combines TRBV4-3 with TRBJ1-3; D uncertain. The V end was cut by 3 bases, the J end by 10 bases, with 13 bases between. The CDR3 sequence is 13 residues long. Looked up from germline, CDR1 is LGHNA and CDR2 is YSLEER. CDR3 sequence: CASSQGRGRTIYF. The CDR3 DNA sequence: TGCGCCAGCAGCCAGGGGAGAGGTCGTACCATATATTTT.

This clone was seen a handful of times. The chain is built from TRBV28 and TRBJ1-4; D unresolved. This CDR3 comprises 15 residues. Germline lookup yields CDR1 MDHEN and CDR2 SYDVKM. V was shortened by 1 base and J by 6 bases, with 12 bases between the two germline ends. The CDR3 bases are TGTGCCAGCAGTTTATTAGCGGGCGCGGATGAAAAACTGTTTTTT. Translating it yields CASSLLAGADEKLFF.

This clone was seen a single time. Here the CDR3 reads CASSYGKGTLNFEAFF. The CDR3 DNA reads as TGTGCCAGCAGTTACGGAAAGGGGACTCTTAATTTTGAAGCTTTCTTT. The chain joins TRBV6-6 to TRBJ1-1; perhaps TRBD1 as D (5 bases). Germline V gene data show CDR1 as MNHNY and CDR2 as SVGAGI (reference sequence). The germline V and J ends were trimmed by 2 bases and 7 bases, with 20 bases remaining between them. CDR3 size: 16 residues.

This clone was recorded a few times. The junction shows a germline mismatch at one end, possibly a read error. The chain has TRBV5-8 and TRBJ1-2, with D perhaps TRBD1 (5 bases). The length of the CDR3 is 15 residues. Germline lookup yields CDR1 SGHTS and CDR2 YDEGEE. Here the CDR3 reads CASRLEAGHIYGYTF. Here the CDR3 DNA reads TGTGCCAGCAGGTTGGAGGCAGGACACATCTATGGCTACACCTTC.

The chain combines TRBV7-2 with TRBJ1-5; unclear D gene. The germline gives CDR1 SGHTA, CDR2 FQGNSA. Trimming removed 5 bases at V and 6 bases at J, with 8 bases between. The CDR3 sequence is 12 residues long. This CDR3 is CASSQQSQPQHF. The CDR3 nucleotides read TGTGCCAGCAGCCAACAAAGTCAGCCCCAGCATTTT. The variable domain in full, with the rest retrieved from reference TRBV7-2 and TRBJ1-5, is GAGVSQSPSNKVTEKGKDVELRCDPISGHTALYWYRQSLGQGLEFLIYFQGNSAPDKSGLPSDRFSAERTGGSVSTLTIQRTQQEDSAVYLCASSQQSQPQHFGDGTRLSIL.

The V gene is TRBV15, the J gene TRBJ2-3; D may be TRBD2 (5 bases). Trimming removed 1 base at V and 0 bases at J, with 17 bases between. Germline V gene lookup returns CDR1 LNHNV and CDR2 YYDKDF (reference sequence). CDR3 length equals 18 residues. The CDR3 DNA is TGTGCCACCAGCAGAGGGTTGGGGAGCACATCTAGCACAGATACGCAGTATTTT. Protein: CATSRGLGSTSSTDTQYF.

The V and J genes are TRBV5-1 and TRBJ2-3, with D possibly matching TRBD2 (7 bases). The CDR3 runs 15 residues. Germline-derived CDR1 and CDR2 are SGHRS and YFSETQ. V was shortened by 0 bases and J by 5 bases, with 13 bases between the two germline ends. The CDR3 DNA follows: TGCGCCAGCAGCTTGGTGGTGGGGGGGCAAGATACGCAGTATTTT. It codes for CASSLVVGGQDTQYF.

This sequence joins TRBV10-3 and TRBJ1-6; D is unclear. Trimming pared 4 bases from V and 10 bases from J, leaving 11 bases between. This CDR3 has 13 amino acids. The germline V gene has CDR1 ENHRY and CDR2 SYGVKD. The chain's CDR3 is CAISGNTESPLHF. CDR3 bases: TGTGCCATCAGTGGGAACACAGAATCACCCCTCCACTTT.

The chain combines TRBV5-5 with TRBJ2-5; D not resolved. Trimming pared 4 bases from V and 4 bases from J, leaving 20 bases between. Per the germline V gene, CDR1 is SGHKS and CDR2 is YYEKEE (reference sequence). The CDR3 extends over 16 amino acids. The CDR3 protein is CASSPSVPASTETQYF. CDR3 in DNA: TGTGCCAGCAGCCCTTCCGTCCCCGCTAGTACAGAGACCCAGTACTTC.

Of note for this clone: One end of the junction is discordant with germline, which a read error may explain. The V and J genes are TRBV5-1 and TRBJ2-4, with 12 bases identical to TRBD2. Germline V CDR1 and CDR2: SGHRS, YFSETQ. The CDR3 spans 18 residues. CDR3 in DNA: TGCGCCAGCAGAAGAACTAGCGGGGGGCCCCTTTCAGAAAACAATCAGTACTTC. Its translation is CASRRTSGGPLSENNQYF.

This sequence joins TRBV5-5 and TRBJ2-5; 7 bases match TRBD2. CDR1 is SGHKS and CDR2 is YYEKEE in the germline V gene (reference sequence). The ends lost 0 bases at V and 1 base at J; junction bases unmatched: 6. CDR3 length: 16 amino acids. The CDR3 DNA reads TGTGCCAGCAGCTTGGAGAGTAGCGGGCTCCAAGAGACCCAGTACTTC. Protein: CASSLESSGLQETQYF.

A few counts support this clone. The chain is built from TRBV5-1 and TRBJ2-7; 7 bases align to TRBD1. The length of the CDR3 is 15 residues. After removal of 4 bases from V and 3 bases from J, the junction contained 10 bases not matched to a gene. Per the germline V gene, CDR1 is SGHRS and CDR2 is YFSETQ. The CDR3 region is CASSPGQTRHYEQYF. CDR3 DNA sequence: TGCGCCAGCAGCCCGGGACAGACAAGGCACTACGAGCAGTACTTC.

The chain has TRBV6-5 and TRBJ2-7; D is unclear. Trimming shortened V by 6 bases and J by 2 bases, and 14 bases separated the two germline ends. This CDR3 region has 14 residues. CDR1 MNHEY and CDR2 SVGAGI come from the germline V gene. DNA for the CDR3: TGTGCCAGCAGCCTATTTGACGGAGCCTACGAGCAGTACTTC. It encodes CASSLFDGAYEQYF.

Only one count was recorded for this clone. The CDR3 sequence is CATSDEQGRELFF. The CDR3 DNA sequence: TGTGCCACCAGTGATGAACAGGGTAGGGAGCTGTTTTTT. The J gene is TRBJ2-2, the V gene TRBV24-1, with D perhaps TRBD1 (6 bases). Germline CDR1 reads KGHDR; CDR2 reads SFDVKD. Trimming removed 3 bases at V and 9 bases at J, with 10 bases between. The CDR3 totals 13 residues.

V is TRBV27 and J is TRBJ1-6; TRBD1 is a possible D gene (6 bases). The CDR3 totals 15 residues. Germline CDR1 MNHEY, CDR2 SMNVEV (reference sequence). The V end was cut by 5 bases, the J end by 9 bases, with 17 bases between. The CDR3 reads CASSPAAGAPSPLHF. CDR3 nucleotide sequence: TGTGCCAGCAGTCCAGCAGCAGGGGCACCTTCACCCCTCCACTTT.

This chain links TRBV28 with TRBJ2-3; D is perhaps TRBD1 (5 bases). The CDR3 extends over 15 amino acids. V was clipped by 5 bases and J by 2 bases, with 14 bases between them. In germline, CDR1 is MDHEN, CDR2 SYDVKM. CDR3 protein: CASSTVRQITDTQYF. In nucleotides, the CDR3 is TGTGCCAGCAGTACGGTCCGACAGATCACAGATACGCAGTATTTT.

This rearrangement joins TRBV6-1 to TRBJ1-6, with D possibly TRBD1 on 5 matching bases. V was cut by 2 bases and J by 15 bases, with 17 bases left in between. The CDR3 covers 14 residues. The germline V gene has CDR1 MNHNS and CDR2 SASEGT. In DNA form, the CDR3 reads TGTGCCAGCAGTGAACGGCCAACAGGCCTCCTCCTCCACTTT. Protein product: CASSERPTGLLLHF.

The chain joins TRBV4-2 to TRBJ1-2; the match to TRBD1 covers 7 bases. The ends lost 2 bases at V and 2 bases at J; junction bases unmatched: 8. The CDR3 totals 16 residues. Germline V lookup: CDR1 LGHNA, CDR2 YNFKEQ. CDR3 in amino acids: CASSQPYRDSNYGYTF. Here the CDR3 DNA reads TGTGCCAGCAGCCAACCCTATCGGGACAGCAACTATGGCTACACCTTC.

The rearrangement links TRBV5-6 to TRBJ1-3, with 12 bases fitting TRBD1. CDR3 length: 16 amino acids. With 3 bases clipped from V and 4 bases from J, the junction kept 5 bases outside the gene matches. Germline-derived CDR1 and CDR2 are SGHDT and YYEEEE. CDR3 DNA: TGTGCCAGCAGCTGGGGACAGGGGGCGAGCGGAAACACCATATATTTT. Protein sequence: CASSWGQGASGNTIYF.

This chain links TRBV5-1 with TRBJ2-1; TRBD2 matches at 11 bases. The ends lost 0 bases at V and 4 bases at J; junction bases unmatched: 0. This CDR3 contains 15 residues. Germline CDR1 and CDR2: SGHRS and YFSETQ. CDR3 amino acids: CASSLASGGYNEQFF. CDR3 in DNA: TGCGCCAGCAGCTTGGCTAGCGGGGGGTACAATGAGCAGTTCTTC.

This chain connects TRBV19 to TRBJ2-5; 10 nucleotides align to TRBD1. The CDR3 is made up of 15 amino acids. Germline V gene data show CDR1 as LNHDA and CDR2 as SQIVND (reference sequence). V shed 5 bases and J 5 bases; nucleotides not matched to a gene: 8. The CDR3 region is CASSESDRGTETQYF. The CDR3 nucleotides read TGTGCCAGTAGTGAGTCGGACAGGGGGACGGAGACCCAGTACTTC.

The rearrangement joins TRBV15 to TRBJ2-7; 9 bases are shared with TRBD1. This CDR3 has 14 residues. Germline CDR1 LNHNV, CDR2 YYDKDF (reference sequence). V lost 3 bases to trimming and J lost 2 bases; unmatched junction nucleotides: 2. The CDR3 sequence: CATSRNRGPYEQYF. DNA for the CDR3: TGTGCCACCAGCAGGAACAGGGGGCCCTACGAGCAGTACTTC.

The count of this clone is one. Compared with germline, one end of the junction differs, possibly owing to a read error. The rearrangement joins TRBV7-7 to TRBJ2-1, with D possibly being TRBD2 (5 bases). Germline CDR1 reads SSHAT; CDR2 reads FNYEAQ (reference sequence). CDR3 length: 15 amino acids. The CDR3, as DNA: TGTGCTAGCAGCCATCGGGATTCCCCATACAATGAGCAGTTCTTC. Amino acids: CASSHRDSPYNEQFF.

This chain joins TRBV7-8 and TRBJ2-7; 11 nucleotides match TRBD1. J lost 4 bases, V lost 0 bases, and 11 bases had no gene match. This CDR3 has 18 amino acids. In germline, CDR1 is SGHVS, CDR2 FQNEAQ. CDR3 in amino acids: CASSLAGRTGGGGYEQYF. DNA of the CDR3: TGTGCCAGCAGCTTAGCAGGCAGGACAGGGGGCGGGGGGTACGAGCAGTACTTC. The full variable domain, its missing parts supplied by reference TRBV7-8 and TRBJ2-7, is GAGVSQSPRYKVAKRGQDVALRCDPISGHVSLFWYQQALGQGPEFLTYFQNEAQLDKSGLPSDRFFAERPEGSVSTLKIQRTQQEDSAVYLCASSLAGRTGGGGYEQYFGPGTRLTVT.